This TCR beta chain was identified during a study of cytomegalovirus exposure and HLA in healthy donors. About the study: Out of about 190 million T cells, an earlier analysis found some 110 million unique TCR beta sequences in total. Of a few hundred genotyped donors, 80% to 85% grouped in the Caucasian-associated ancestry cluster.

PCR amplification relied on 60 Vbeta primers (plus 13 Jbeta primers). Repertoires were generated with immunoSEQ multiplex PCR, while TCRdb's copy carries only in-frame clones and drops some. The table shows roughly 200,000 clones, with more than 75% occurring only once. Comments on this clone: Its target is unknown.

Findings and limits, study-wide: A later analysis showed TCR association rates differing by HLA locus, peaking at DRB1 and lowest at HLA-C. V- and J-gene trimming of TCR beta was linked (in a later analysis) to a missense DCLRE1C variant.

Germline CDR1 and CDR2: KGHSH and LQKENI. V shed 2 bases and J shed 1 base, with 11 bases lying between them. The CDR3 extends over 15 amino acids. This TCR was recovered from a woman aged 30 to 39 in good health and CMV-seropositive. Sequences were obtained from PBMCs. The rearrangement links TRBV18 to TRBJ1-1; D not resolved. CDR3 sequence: CASSPTDVTNTEAFF. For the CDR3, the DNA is TGTGCCAGCTCACCAACAGACGTCACGAACACTGAAGCTTTCTTT.